This passage covers 26 T cell receptor beta chains from one sample sequenced in a study of blood T cell repertoires in COVID-19 (dated by TCRdb to about 2020). The library was generated by the immunoSEQ multiplex PCR assay. TCRdb holds this immuneACCESS table with in-frame rearrangements only. Some clones are missing; in checked studies, unresolved V genes explain under half, and the rest has no known cause. This sample comprises 300,000 to 350,000 clones, approximately 88% of them detected only once. Approximately 9.4% of the sample belongs to the ten largest clones. The sample consisted of peripheral blood. These receptors originate from a man aged 25-40 years with COVID-19, enrolled during active disease.

The sample holds a few counts of this clone. Here the CDR3 reads CASSHDRGDEQYF. The CDR3 bases are TGTGCCAGCAGCCACGACAGGGGGGACGAGCAGTACTTC. V usage is TRBV27 and J usage is TRBJ2-7, with 9 bases fitting TRBD1. V was pared by 6 bases and J by 5 bases, with 5 bases of the junction left unmatched. CDR3 length equals 13 residues. Germline loops: CDR1 MNHEY, CDR2 SMNVEV (reference sequence).

The chain carries TRBV28 and TRBJ1-1; D is undetermined. Germline V lookup: CDR1 MDHEN, CDR2 SYDVKM. The CDR3 consists of 11 residues. Trimming cost V 4 bases and J 4 bases, with 4 bases left between them. The CDR3 sequence: CASSSSTEAFF. The CDR3 DNA reads TGTGCCAGCAGTTCCTCCACTGAAGCTTTCTTT.

CDR3: CASSLDGGTYEQYF. The CDR3 DNA sequence: TGCGCCAGCAGCTTGGATGGCGGAACCTACGAGCAGTACTTC. This chain uses TRBV5-1 with TRBJ2-7; D uncertain. Germline values: CDR1 SGHRS, CDR2 YFSETQ. Trimming stripped 0 bases from V and 2 bases from J, with 9 bases between. The CDR3 is 14 residues long.

The J gene is TRBJ2-3, the V gene TRBV5-6, with 11 bases matching TRBD2. There are 17 residues in the CDR3. Germline V gene data show CDR1 as SGHDT and CDR2 as YYEEEE. V was pared by 0 bases and J by 3 bases, with 6 bases of the junction left unmatched. The CDR3 bases are TGTGCCAGCAGCTTGGTAACTAGCGGGAGCAGTACAGATACGCAGTATTTT. This translates into CASSLVTSGSSTDTQYF.

The rearrangement joins TRBV14 to TRBJ2-1; D uncertain. Germline CDR1 SGHDN, CDR2 FVKESK. Trimming shortened V by 6 bases and J by 6 bases, and 6 bases separated the two germline ends. The CDR3 is 11 amino acids. The CDR3 is CASRTGNEQFF. CDR3 bases: TGTGCCAGCAGAACGGGCAATGAGCAGTTCTTC.

This chain links TRBV3-1 (or the pseudogene TRBV3-2) with TRBJ1-2, with D unresolved. The CDR3 loop spans 14 amino acids. V was clipped by 0 bases and J by 7 bases, with 12 bases between them. From germline, CDR1 is LGHDT and CDR2 YNNKEL (reference sequence). The CDR3 loop is CASSQDRISPGYTF. CDR3 coding DNA: TGTGCCAGCAGCCAAGATCGAATTAGTCCTGGCTACACCTTC.

V gene TRBV6-5 combines with J gene TRBJ1-2; 7 positions match TRBD1. The CDR3 sequence is 14 residues long. The germline V gene has CDR1 MNHEY and CDR2 SVGAGI. J lost 4 bases, V lost 10 bases, and 12 bases had no gene match. The CDR3 reads CATVQGGVGYGYTF. In DNA form, the CDR3 reads TGTGCCACCGTACAAGGGGGCGTTGGCTATGGCTACACCTTC.

The V gene is TRBV7-3, the J gene TRBJ2-5; 9 nucleotides line up with TRBD2. The V gene's germline CDR1 is SGHTA and CDR2 FQGTGA. V was pared by 0 bases and J by 0 bases, with 2 bases of the junction left unmatched. This CDR3 is 16 amino acids long. The CDR3 spells CASSLTAGGYQETQYF. CDR3 DNA sequence: TGTGCCAGCAGCTTAACTGCGGGGGGGTACCAAGAGACCCAGTACTTC.

The chain employs TRBV7-2 and TRBJ1-1, with D possibly matching TRBD1 (5 bases). CDR3 length: 17 residues. The germline V and J ends were trimmed by 7 bases and 0 bases, with 21 bases remaining between them. The germline V gene has CDR1 SGHTA and CDR2 FQGNSA. The CDR3 DNA follows: TGTGCCAGCACAGCTTCGGGAGCAGGGACCATGAACACTGAAGCTTTCTTT. The encoded protein is CASTASGAGTMNTEAFF.

This rearrangement joins TRBV27 to TRBJ2-1; 10 bases are shared with TRBD2. The J segment lost 6 bases and the V segment lost 2 bases, leaving 7 bases of the junction unmatched. The germline V gene has CDR1 MNHEY and CDR2 SMNVEV (reference sequence). This CDR3 region has 16 residues. CDR3 sequence: CASSLPSGTSVNEQFF. The CDR3 bases are TGTGCCAGCAGTTTACCCTCCGGGACTAGCGTCAATGAGCAGTTCTTC.

The rearrangement joins TRBV4-3 to TRBJ1-2, with D possibly being TRBD1 (5 bases). The CDR3 length is 16 residues. Germline-derived CDR1 and CDR2 are LGHNA and YSLEER. Trimming stripped 2 bases from V and 4 bases from J, with 17 bases between. CDR3 sequence (DNA): TGCGCCAGCAGCCAACGGTCAGGCAGGGCCGGCTATGGCTACACCTTC. Translated: CASSQRSGRAGYGYTF.

The J gene is TRBJ2-1, the V gene TRBV9; a possible D gene is TRBD2 (5 bases). The CDR3 is made up of 13 amino acids. From germline, CDR1 is SGDLS and CDR2 YYNGEE. V shed 4 bases and J shed 3 bases, with 8 bases lying between them. This chain's CDR3 is CASSPGSYNEQFF. CDR3 DNA sequence: TGTGCCAGCAGCCCGGGGAGCTACAATGAGCAGTTCTTC.

A few counts support this clone. The chain joins TRBV7-2 to TRBJ2-3, with TRBD2 identical over 7 bases. J was trimmed by 1 base and V by 4 bases; bases with no gene match: 5. The CDR3 is 15 residues long. From germline, CDR1 is SGHTA and CDR2 FQGNSA. CDR3 bases: TGTGCCAGCAGCTCCCGGCGGGAGCGCACAGATACGCAGTATTTT. Its translation is CASSSRRERTDTQYF.

This sequence joins TRBV30 and TRBJ2-1; TRBD2 might be the D (6 bases). Germline CDR1 GTSNPN, CDR2 SVGIG (reference sequence). This CDR3 has 14 amino acids. V lost 5 bases and J 3 bases, leaving 14 bases between the germline ends. In DNA form, the CDR3 reads TGTGCCTGGGAAGCTAGCGTCTTCTACAATGAGCAGTTCTTC. It encodes CAWEASVFYNEQFF.

This sequence joins TRBV6-5 and TRBJ2-3; D is unresolved. Trimming shortened V by 3 bases and J by 3 bases, and 10 bases separated the two germline ends. Germline CDR1 and CDR2: MNHEY and SVGAGI. The CDR3 runs to 14 residues. Here the CDR3 DNA reads TGTGCCAGCAGTTATACGACCGGGACAGATACGCAGTATTTT. Its protein is CASSYTTGTDTQYF.

The chain joins TRBV28 to TRBJ2-5, with TRBD1 matching 8 bases. Trimming cost V 7 bases and J 3 bases; bases outside gene matches: 10. The CDR3 covers 15 residues. Germline V gene lookup returns CDR1 MDHEN and CDR2 SYDVKM. DNA of the CDR3: TGTGCCAGCACCCCCCAGCAGGGGGCGAAAGAGACCCAGTACTTC. This sequence encodes CASTPQQGAKETQYF.

The rearrangement uses TRBV28 and TRBJ1-3; 7 nucleotides align to TRBD1. V shed 3 bases and J 5 bases; nucleotides not matched to a gene: 7. The CDR3 extends over 15 amino acids. Germline loops: CDR1 MDHEN, CDR2 SYDVKM. The CDR3 DNA reads TGTGCCAGCAGTTTTTGGCAGGGGGAACGAAACACCATATATTTT. Protein sequence: CASSFWQGERNTIYF. Supplemented by reference TRBV28 and TRBJ1-3, the full variable domain reads DVKVTQSSRYLVKRTGEKVFLECVQDMDHENMFWYRQDPGLGLRLIYFSYDVKMKEKGDIPEGYSVSREKKERFSLILESASTNQTSMYLCASSFWQGERNTIYFGEGSWLTVV.

The chain recombines TRBV6-4 with TRBJ2-1; D possibly corresponds to TRBD2 (6 bases). Looked up from germline, CDR1 is MRHNA and CDR2 is SNTAGT. The V end was cut by 11 bases, the J end by 5 bases, with 16 bases between. CDR3 length: 13 amino acids. The CDR3 loop is CAGPRGTNNEQFF. The CDR3 nucleotides are TGTGCCGGGCCACGGGGGACGAACAATGAGCAGTTCTTC.

V is TRBV3-1 (or the pseudogene TRBV3-2) and J is TRBJ2-7, with no clear D. Germline V lookup: CDR1 LGHDT, CDR2 YNNKEL (reference sequence). This CDR3 contains 12 residues. V shed 3 bases and J shed 9 bases, with 12 bases lying between them. The CDR3 loop is CASSHVTQAQYF. As DNA, the CDR3 is TGTGCCAGCAGCCACGTCACCCAGGCGCAGTACTTC.

This rearrangement joins TRBV25-1 to TRBJ2-6; 7 bases map to TRBD1. From germline, CDR1 is MGHDK and CDR2 SYGVNS. V shed 5 bases, J shed 2 bases, and the junction held 9 bases outside the gene matches. This CDR3 comprises 17 residues. The CDR3 bases are TGTGCCAGCAGTACCCTACAGGGGCGAGCTGGGGCCAACGTCCTGACTTTC. It specifies CASSTLQGRAGANVLTF.

The rearrangement joins TRBV7-2 to TRBJ1-2, with a weak D call TRBD1 (5 bases). The CDR3 extends over 15 amino acids. CDR1 and CDR2 (germline): SGHTA, FQGNSA. Trimming removed 3 bases from V and 2 bases from J, with 13 bases in between. CDR3 sequence reads: CASSFLGGENYGYTF. The DNA of the CDR3 is TGTGCCAGCAGCTTTCTCGGGGGTGAGAACTATGGCTACACCTTC.

This rearrangement joins TRBV7-6 to TRBJ1-1, with 8 bases fitting TRBD1. The CDR3 length is 15 residues. Per germline, CDR1 SGHVS and CDR2 FNYEAQ. Trimming took 5 bases from V and 2 from J; bases not matched to a gene: 7. The CDR3 protein is CASSPSDRANTEAFF. The CDR3 coding sequence is TGTGCCAGCAGCCCCTCGGACAGGGCTAACACTGAAGCTTTCTTT.

The chain couples TRBV7-3 to TRBJ2-2, with D tentatively TRBD1 (6 bases). Germline CDR1 reads SGHTA; CDR2 reads FQGTGA. The ends were cut back, 1 base at V and 5 bases at J, with 8 bases in the middle. The CDR3 loop spans 14 amino acids. The CDR3 spells CASSLIQGTGELFF. DNA for the CDR3: TGTGCCAGCAGCTTAATACAGGGAACCGGGGAGCTGTTTTTT.

The rearrangement links TRBV6-5 to TRBJ2-1; D gene uncertain. The germline V gene has CDR1 MNHEY and CDR2 SVGAGI. V gave up 6 bases and J gave up 0 bases, with 12 bases separating them. The CDR3 covers 15 residues. The CDR3 spells CASRPVLSSYNEQFF. The CDR3 coding sequence is TGTGCCAGCAGACCCGTTTTGAGCTCCTACAATGAGCAGTTCTTC.

The chain has TRBV19 and TRBJ2-7; 7 bases map to TRBD1. The length of the CDR3 is 14 residues. Trimming cost V 1 base and J 5 bases; bases outside gene matches: 5. Germline assignment: CDR1 LNHDA and CDR2 SQIVND (reference sequence). The DNA for the CDR3 is TGTGCCAGTAGTATAGTCGCAGGGGGAAACGAGCAGTACTTC. It is translated as CASSIVAGGNEQYF.

This clone was seen more than once but under ten times. The V gene is TRBV2, the J gene TRBJ1-6; 8 nucleotides agree with TRBD1. The CDR3 consists of 13 residues. Per the germline V gene, CDR1 is SNHLY and CDR2 is FYNNEI. Trimming removed 8 bases from V and 10 bases from J; junction bases left unmatched: 7. The DNA for the CDR3 is TGTGCCAGCGAGGACAGGGCTTGGTCACCCCTCCACTTT. It encodes CASEDRAWSPLHF.